This TCR beta chain was profiled in a study of CD8 T cells in Susac syndrome. Germline V gene sequence: CDR1 LGHNT, CDR2 FRNRAP. The CDR3 consists of 13 residues. Trimming left V 2 bases short and J 6 bases short, with 10 bases between. The RNA input was about 0.5 to 1 ug, and it was reverse transcribed with random hexamers. A multiplex approach, immunoSEQ multiplex PCR, amplified TCR beta CDR3 across 54 Vbeta and 13 Jbeta. MiXCR was run by TCRdb on the immunoSEQ multiplex PCR reads, yielding one entry per CDR3 protein. The repertoire has 200,000 to 250,000 distinct CDR3 sequences, more than 85% of them found once; the top ten carry roughly 0.13%. TCR beta sequences were obtained from blood CD8+ and CD4+ T cells. TEMRA cells were FACS-enriched, while CD8+ and CD4+ T cells were negatively isolated.

This clonotype was obtained from a human donor with multiple sclerosis. Sequencing input: CD8+ T cells from PBMCs. The J gene is TRBJ1-2, the V gene TRBV12-5; a possible D gene is TRBD1 (6 bases). The DNA for the CDR3 is TGTGCTAGTGGTTTGAACAGGGACAATGGCTACACCTTC. It translates to CASGLNRDNGYTF.